A selection of T cell receptor beta chains follows, all from one sample in a study of blood T cells in healthy people across ages. TCRdb used MiXCR to reprocess the 5' RACE reads, holding one entry per CDR3 protein. Of around 670,000 distinct CDR3 sequences in the sample, approximately 30% were seen once. The sample consisted of blood. The receptors derive from an elderly woman in good health. CDR3s include the opening cysteine and the closing phenylalanine or tryptophan. D genes are given only for firm matches. Part of the rows lack a size; the others show once, few, many or a class for expanded clones.

J gene: TRBJ1-2; V gene: TRBV12-3/TRBV12-4; D gene: NA; clone size: many; CDR3 DNA: TGTGCCAGCACCCTAAGGGCAGGGACACTCTATGGCTACACCTTC; CDR3 protein: CASTLRAGTLYGYTF
J gene: TRBJ2-3; V gene: TRBV12-3/TRBV12-4; D gene: TRBD1; clone size: NA; CDR3 DNA: TGTGCCAGCAGTCCCGGGACAGTAATTAGAGCAGATATGCAGTATTTT; CDR3 protein: CASSPGTVIRADMQYF
J gene: TRBJ2-1; V gene: TRBV7-9; D gene: NA; clone size: NA; CDR3 DNA: TGTGCCAGCAGTTCGCCCCCCCTCTCTACGGTGGATGAGCAGTTCTTC; CDR3 protein: CASSSPPLSTVDEQFF
J gene: TRBJ2-2; V gene: TRBV4-3; D gene: NA; clone size: many; CDR3 DNA: TGCGCCAGCAGCCAAGATTTGGTCGTCACCGGGGAGCTGTTTTTT; CDR3 protein: CASSQDLVVTGELFF
J gene: TRBJ1-2; V gene: TRBV6-5; D gene: NA; clone size: NA; CDR3 DNA: TGTGCCAGCACGGAGATGTCGGGGTACAACTATGGCTACATCTTC; CDR3 protein: CASTEMSGYNYGYIF
J gene: TRBJ2-2; V gene: TRBV6-2/TRBV6-3; D gene: NA; clone size: NA; CDR3 DNA: TGTGCCAGCAGTTACTCGTGGACAGAGAACACCGGGGAGCTGTTTTTT; CDR3 protein: CASSYSWTENTGELFF
J gene: TRBJ2-3; V gene: TRBV10-3; D gene: NA; clone size: many; CDR3 DNA: TGTGCCATCAGTGAGTCGTTGGGGGATACGCAGTATTTT; CDR3 protein: CAISESLGDTQYF
J gene: TRBJ1-2; V gene: TRBV27; D gene: TRBD1; clone size: many; CDR3 DNA: TGTGCCAGCACGGACCAGGGGGCGAGGAATGGCTACACCTTC; CDR3 protein: CASTDQGARNGYTF
J gene: TRBJ2-3; V gene: TRBV14; D gene: TRBD1; clone size: many; CDR3 DNA: TGTGCCAGCAGCCAAGACTCGGACAGGGGGCCCACAGATACGCAGTATTTT; CDR3 protein: CASSQDSDRGPTDTQYF
J gene: TRBJ2-1; V gene: TRBV20-1; D gene: TRBD2; clone size: NA; CDR3 DNA: TGCAGTGCTAGGGAACTAGCGGGAGGCGGCAATGAGCAGTTCTTC; CDR3 protein: CSARELAGGGNEQFF
J gene: TRBJ2-1; V gene: TRBV7-8; D gene: NA; clone size: NA; CDR3 DNA: TGTGCCAGCGCCTCCGACGTGAGATCCGAGCAGTTCTTC; CDR3 protein: CASASDVRSEQFF
J gene: TRBJ2-3; V gene: TRBV7-2; D gene: NA; clone size: many; CDR3 DNA: TGTGCCAGCAGCCCCCGGACTGTTAGGACAGATACGCAGTATTTT; CDR3 protein: CASSPRTVRTDTQYF
J gene: TRBJ2-5; V gene: TRBV30; D gene: NA; clone size: NA; CDR3 DNA: TGTGCCTGGAGTGTAGGAGGGTGGGGAGAGACCCAGTACTTC; CDR3 protein: CAWSVGGWGETQYF
J gene: TRBJ2-7; V gene: TRBV3-1; D gene: TRBD1; clone size: many; CDR3 DNA: TGTGCCAGCAGCCAAGTCCCAGGGGGAAAGCAGTACTTC; CDR3 protein: CASSQVPGGKQYF
J gene: TRBJ2-1; V gene: TRBV7-2; D gene: NA; clone size: NA; CDR3 DNA: TGTGCCAGCAGCTTACATTCCTACAATGAGCAGTTCTTC; CDR3 protein: CASSLHSYNEQFF